This entry lists 8 T cell receptor beta chains sequenced from one sample in a study of T cells in tumors after PD-1 blockade (dated 2019 in TCRdb). Library creation used the immunoSEQ multiplex PCR assay. TCRdb stores this immuneACCESS table with in-frame sequences only. Part of the clones is absent; in the studies checked, under half of the shortfall reflects unresolved V genes, and no reason is known for the rest. This sample is represented by some 20,000 clones; approximately 78% of them were singletons. The top ten constitute 26% of the sample. The time point label on this specimen signifies: before anti-PD-1 therapy. This material consisted of PBMCs, taken before anti-PD-1 treatment. The receptors derive from a human donor with basal cell carcinoma.

The chain recombines TRBV6-5 with TRBJ2-3; D is undetermined. Trimming left V 4 bases short and J 0 bases short, with 11 bases between. The CDR3 has 15 residues. Germline loops: CDR1 MNHEY, CDR2 SVGAGI. CDR3 DNA sequence: TGTGCCAGCAGTTTTGTATCGACTAGCACAGATACGCAGTATTTT. As protein: CASSFVSTSTDTQYF.

The chain combines TRBV5-1 with TRBJ1-2; TRBD1 matches 8 bases. Trimming cost V 5 bases and J 3 bases; bases outside gene matches: 12. The CDR3 runs to 16 residues. Germline V gives CDR1 SGHRS, CDR2 YFSETQ. CDR3 DNA: TGCGCCAGCAGTCCGGGACAGGAGTTTAGTTACTATGGCTACACCTTC. This encodes CASSPGQEFSYYGYTF.

The V gene is TRBV24-1, the J gene TRBJ1-2; D is ambiguous. Germline V gene data show CDR1 as KGHDR and CDR2 as SFDVKD. The CDR3 runs 14 residues. Trimming stripped 2 bases from V and 0 bases from J, with 6 bases between. CDR3 sequence: CATSDSGTNYGYTF. In nucleotides, the CDR3 is TGTGCCACCAGTGATTCCGGTACTAACTATGGCTACACCTTC.

The genes are TRBV27 and TRBJ2-1; TRBD1 or TRBD2 may be the D gene (5 bases each). In germline, CDR1 is MNHEY, CDR2 SMNVEV (reference sequence). The V gene lost 10 bases and the J gene lost 0 bases, with 16 bases spanning the gap. This CDR3 region has 15 residues. DNA of the CDR3: TGTGCCACCTCCACGGGACGGAGCTCCTACAATGAGCAGTTCTTC. Its protein is CATSTGRSSYNEQFF.

On this clone itself: Its ends do not fully match the called genes, so a read error is possible. The genes are TRBV20-1 and TRBJ2-1; D ambiguous. The CDR3 consists of 11 residues. Per the germline V gene, CDR1 is DFQATT and CDR2 is SNEGSKA (reference sequence). The CDR3 reads CSARRGTPEIF. The CDR3 region has the DNA TGCAGTGCTAGACGTGGAACCCCTGAGATCTTC.

In its sample, this clone was seen a few times. The rearrangement uses TRBV27 and TRBJ2-7, with D possibly being TRBD2 (6 bases). Germline V CDR1 and CDR2: MNHEY, SMNVEV (reference sequence). This CDR3 comprises 14 residues. V was cut by 5 bases and J by 2 bases, with 13 bases left in between. CDR3 sequence reads: CASSPTSTAYEQYF. CDR3 bases: TGTGCCAGCAGTCCAACTAGCACAGCCTACGAGCAGTACTTC.

CDR3 in DNA: TGCGCCAGCAGCGATGGGACAGGGGAGGGCGAGCAGTTCTTC. This codes for CASSDGTGEGEQFF. This chain connects TRBV5-1 to TRBJ2-1, with 10 bases identical to TRBD1. The germline V gene encodes CDR1 SGHRS and CDR2 YFSETQ. Losses at the gene ends were 4 bases for V and 10 bases for J; bases not matched to a gene: 8. The CDR3 has 14 residues.

This chain links TRBV2 with TRBJ2-6, with 7 bases fitting TRBD1. CDR1 and CDR2 from the germline V gene are SNHLY and FYNNEI. This CDR3 contains 17 residues. V was pared by 4 bases and J by 0 bases, with 6 bases of the junction left unmatched. DNA for the CDR3: TGTGCCAGCAGTGTGACGGGACAGTTCTCTGGGGCCAACGTCCTGACTTTC. Encoded protein: CASSVTGQFSGANVLTF.